The 25 T cell receptor beta chains reported below all come from one sample, sequenced in a study of cytomegalovirus exposure and HLA in healthy donors (dated by TCRdb to about 2017). The library came from the immunoSEQ multiplex PCR assay. For the multiplex PCR, a mixture combining 60 forward primers for TCR Vbeta segments and 13 reverse primers for TCR Jbeta segments was used. TCRdb holds this immuneACCESS table with in-frame rearrangements only. Some clones are missing; in checked studies, unresolved V genes explain under half, and the rest has no known cause. This sample lists about 220,000 clones; roughly 88% were detected once. Under 0.85% of the sample is held by the ten biggest clonotypes. The specimen was PBMCs. These receptors originate from a boy aged 2 to 10 in good health and CMV-seronegative.

This clone has just a few counts. CDR3 region: CASSEGNEKLFF. Here the CDR3 DNA reads TGCGCCAGCAGCGAGGGTAACGAAAAACTGTTTTTT. The chain links TRBV4-1 to TRBJ1-4; D gene uncertain. V was cut by 5 bases and J by 8 bases, with 9 bases left in between. The germline gives CDR1 MGHRA, CDR2 YSYEKL. This CDR3 contains 12 residues.

The chain employs TRBV6-5 and TRBJ2-1; TRBD1 might be the D (5 bases). This CDR3 region has 14 residues. CDR1 MNHEY and CDR2 SVGAGI come from the germline V gene. V was clipped by 6 bases and J by 1 base, with 10 bases between them. CDR3: CASSVQGSYNEQFF. CDR3 DNA sequence: TGTGCCAGCAGCGTGCAGGGTTCCTACAATGAGCAGTTCTTC.

This chain links TRBV19 with TRBJ2-7, with TRBD2 matching 11 bases. J was trimmed by 4 bases and V by 6 bases; bases with no gene match: 5. Germline CDR1 LNHDA, CDR2 SQIVND (reference sequence). The CDR3 contains 14 residues. Here the CDR3 DNA reads TGTGCCAGTAGCAGACTAGCGGGACAGTACGAGCAGTACTTC. It specifies CASSRLAGQYEQYF.

The chain joins TRBV6-5 to TRBJ2-5; possibly TRBD2 for D (5 bases). The CDR3 has 15 amino acids. V lost 6 bases and J 3 bases, leaving 17 bases between the germline ends. Germline values: CDR1 MNHEY, CDR2 SVGAGI. The CDR3 region is CASREPGRGKETQYF. In DNA, the CDR3 is TGTGCCAGCAGGGAGCCAGGACGGGGAAAAGAGACCCAGTACTTC.

This chain links TRBV29-1 with TRBJ2-7; possibly TRBD2 for D (6 bases). Germline-derived CDR1 and CDR2 are SQVTM and ANQGSEA. V was clipped by 1 base and J by 6 bases, with 16 bases between them. This CDR3 comprises 14 residues. In nucleotides, the CDR3 is TGCAGCGTTGAAGGACACCCTCGGGGGACCGAGCAGTACTTC. Its protein is CSVEGHPRGTEQYF.

The chain employs TRBV6-6 and TRBJ1-1; D unclear. Germline V CDR1 and CDR2: MNHNY, SVGAGI (reference sequence). This CDR3 is 14 amino acids long. Trimming pared 2 bases from V and 1 base from J, leaving 8 bases between. The CDR3 protein is CASSYGPGNTEAFF. The CDR3 DNA is TGTGCCAGCAGTTACGGTCCGGGGAACACTGAAGCTTTCTTT.

A note on this clone: Distinct nucleotide sequences in the sample also encode this CDR3. This chain connects TRBV7-9 to TRBJ1-2; 7 bases line up with TRBD1. The V gene's germline CDR1 is SEHNR and CDR2 FQNEAQ (reference sequence). The length of the CDR3 is 14 residues. Trimming removed 2 bases from V and 3 bases from J; junction bases left unmatched: 3. CDR3 sequence (DNA): TGTGCCAGCAGCTTATTAGGGACAGACTATGGCTACACCTTC. Amino acid sequence: CASSLLGTDYGYTF. Complete variable domain (other parts from reference TRBV7-9 and TRBJ1-2): DTGVSQNPRHKITKRGQNVTFRCDPISEHNRLYWYRQTLGQGPEFLTYFQNEAQLEKSRLLSDRFSAERPKGSFSTLEIQRTEQGDSAMYLCASSLLGTDYGYTFGSGTRLTVV.

The rearrangement joins TRBV6-5 to TRBJ1-5; 8 nucleotides align to TRBD1. Germline CDR1 MNHEY, CDR2 SVGAGI. The CDR3 is 13 residues long. Unmatched junction bases numbered 8, after V lost 5 bases and J lost 11 bases. The CDR3 nucleotides read TGTGCCAGCAGTGAAGGACAGGGTGGGACCCAGCATTTT. Encoded protein: CASSEGQGGTQHF.

A few counts support this clone. This rearrangement joins TRBV6-4 to TRBJ2-5; 11 nucleotides match TRBD2. Germline loops: CDR1 MRHNA, CDR2 SNTAGT. V lost 5 bases and J lost 5; bases outside the gene matches: 7. This CDR3 spans 15 amino acids. The CDR3 loop is CASSPLAGGLETQYF. For the CDR3, the DNA is TGTGCCAGCAGTCCCTTAGCGGGGGGGCTGGAGACCCAGTACTTC.

This chain uses TRBV5-1 with TRBJ2-7; weak D call: TRBD1 (5 bases). This CDR3 spans 14 amino acids. From germline, CDR1 is SGHRS and CDR2 YFSETQ. Deletions cut 4 bases from V and 4 bases from J, with 15 bases between. CDR3 amino acids: CASSESRGRYEQYF. The DNA of the CDR3 is TGCGCCAGCAGCGAGTCAAGGGGAAGGTACGAGCAGTACTTC.

V gene TRBV18 combines with J gene TRBJ2-2; TRBD1 matches 9 bases. The V gene's germline CDR1 is KGHSH and CDR2 LQKENI. This CDR3 has 17 amino acids. The V gene end was trimmed by 3 bases and the J gene end by 0 bases; junction bases not matched to a gene: 5. CDR3: CASSPTGGKANTGELFF. CDR3 nucleotide sequence: TGTGCCAGCTCACCCACAGGGGGCAAAGCGAACACCGGGGAGCTGTTTTTT.

This clone was observed a single time. V and J are TRBV30 and TRBJ1-1, with TRBD1 matching over 10 bases. CDR3 size: 15 residues. From germline, CDR1 is GTSNPN and CDR2 SVGIG (reference sequence). The V segment lost 5 bases and the J segment 4 bases; nucleotides outside the gene matches: 10. This chain's CDR3 is CAWGTLGQGITEAFF. CDR3 DNA sequence: TGTGCCTGGGGGACCTTGGGACAGGGGATCACTGAAGCTTTCTTT.

The chain employs TRBV11-2 and TRBJ2-7, with 10 bases matching TRBD1. This CDR3 has 13 residues. V lost 11 bases to trimming and J lost 5 bases; unmatched junction nucleotides: 9. Germline lookup yields CDR1 SGHAT and CDR2 FQNNGV. CDR3 loop: CAASPDRGHEQYF. The CDR3 DNA follows: TGTGCCGCTTCTCCAGACAGGGGGCACGAGCAGTACTTC.

The chain carries TRBV10-1 and TRBJ2-1; no clear D. Between the trimmed V and J ends, which lost 8 bases and 9 bases, there was a span of 8 bases. The CDR3 has 10 amino acids. Germline CDR1 is WNHNN and CDR2 is SYGVQD (reference sequence). CDR3 sequence (DNA): TGCGCCAGCCAATACGGTGAGCAGTTCTTC. Encoded protein: CASQYGEQFF.

The chain couples TRBV5-6 to TRBJ2-2; perhaps TRBD1 as D (6 bases). The V and J ends lost 0 bases and 4 bases respectively, with 7 bases between them. Germline values: CDR1 SGHDT, CDR2 YYEEEE. This CDR3 has 14 residues. The CDR3 DNA follows: TGTGCCAGCAGCTTGGGAGGGGGCACCGGGGAGCTGTTTTTT. Translating gives CASSLGGGTGELFF. The whole variable domain, filled in from reference TRBV5-6 and TRBJ2-2, reads DAGVTQSPTHLIKTRGQQVTLRCSPKSGHDTVSWYQQALGQGPQFIFQYYEEEERQRGNFPDRFSGHQFPNYSSELNVNALLLGDSALYLCASSLGGGTGELFFGEGSRLTVL.

As concerns this clone: The same CDR3 arises from other DNA sequences in this sample as well. The J gene is TRBJ2-3, the V gene TRBV19, with 8 bases aligning to TRBD2. Trimming took 2 bases from V and 3 from J; bases not matched to a gene: 1. The CDR3 runs to 14 residues. Germline V lookup: CDR1 LNHDA, CDR2 SQIVND (reference sequence). The DNA of the CDR3 is TGTGCCAGTAGTATAAGCGGGAGTACAGATACGCAGTATTTT. Its protein is CASSISGSTDTQYF.

The rearrangement uses TRBV29-1 and TRBJ1-1; tentatively, D is TRBD1 (6 bases). Germline V CDR1 and CDR2: SQVTM, ANQGSEA. The CDR3 length is 12 residues. V was cut by 8 bases and J by 2 bases, with 12 bases left in between. Here the CDR3 DNA reads TGCAGCTACAGCAGGGGAAACACTGAAGCTTTCTTT. This translates into CSYSRGNTEAFF. The whole variable domain, remainder taken from reference TRBV29-1 and TRBJ1-1, is SAVISQKPSRDICQRGTSLTIQCQVDSQVTMMFWYRQQPGQSLTLIATANQGSEATYESGFVIDKFPISRPNLTFSTLTVSNMSPEDSSIYLCSYSRGNTEAFFGQGTRLTVV.

This sequence joins TRBV5-1 and TRBJ1-1; 8 bases map to TRBD1. CDR1 is SGHRS, CDR2 YFSETQ, per germline. The CDR3 is 15 amino acids. V shed 0 bases, J shed 1 base, and the junction held 2 bases outside the gene matches. The CDR3 nucleotides are TGCGCCAGCAGCTTGGCAGGGGGCACGAACACTGAAGCTTTCTTT. This codes for CASSLAGGTNTEAFF.

The chain couples TRBV4-1 to TRBJ2-2; TRBD1 is a possible D gene (6 bases). This CDR3 spans 15 amino acids. Trimming stripped 4 bases from V and 8 bases from J, with 17 bases between. The V gene's germline CDR1 is MGHRA and CDR2 YSYEKL. The CDR3 sequence: CASSPPTGWEGELFF. The CDR3 DNA sequence: TGCGCCAGCAGCCCCCCCACAGGGTGGGAGGGGGAGCTGTTTTTT.

This chain uses TRBV5-6 with TRBJ2-2, with 7 bases fitting TRBD1. Per germline, CDR1 SGHDT and CDR2 YYEEEE. The CDR3 has 14 residues. V lost 5 bases and J lost 6; bases outside the gene matches: 7. Here the CDR3 reads CASRDRSSAGELFF. Here the CDR3 DNA reads TGTGCCAGCAGGGACAGGTCCTCTGCCGGGGAGCTGTTTTTT.

This sequence joins TRBV29-1 and TRBJ2-3, with 7 nucleotides matching TRBD2. Germline loops: CDR1 SQVTM, CDR2 ANQGSEA. The CDR3 loop spans 15 amino acids. The V and J ends lost 2 bases and 4 bases, in that order; junction bases with no gene match: 9. This CDR3 reads CSVEQTGGFPDTQYF. The CDR3 DNA follows: TGCAGCGTTGAACAAACCGGGGGGTTCCCAGATACGCAGTATTTT.

The V and J genes are TRBV18 and TRBJ1-6; D not certain. V was cut by 3 bases and J by 10 bases, with 13 bases left in between. The CDR3 is 14 amino acids. Germline CDR1 is KGHSH and CDR2 is LQKENI. The CDR3 coding sequence is TGTGCCAGCTCACCGGCCGGAGTGAGGTCACCCCTCCACTTT. This encodes CASSPAGVRSPLHF.

The CDR3 nucleotides are TGCGCCAGCAGTGAGGACGGAGCTAACTATGGCTACACCTTC. It yields the protein CASSEDGANYGYTF. The chain recombines TRBV10-2 with TRBJ1-2, with unresolved D. The CDR3 length is 14 residues. The ends were cut back, 2 bases at V and 0 bases at J, with 7 bases in the middle. Germline V gives CDR1 WSHSY, CDR2 SAAADI.

This clone has a handful of counts. The gene calls are TRBV6-1 and TRBJ1-5, with D maybe TRBD1 (5 bases). The CDR3 is 15 amino acids. V was clipped by 7 bases and J by 0 bases, with 13 bases between them. CDR1 is MNHNS and CDR2 is SASEGT in the germline V gene. DNA for the CDR3: TGTGCCAGCATTAATGGACACTATAGCAATCAGCCCCAGCATTTT. This sequence encodes CASINGHYSNQPQHF.

The chain links TRBV9 to TRBJ1-2, with 8 bases that match TRBD1. Trimming cost V 0 bases and J 2 bases; bases outside gene matches: 18. CDR1 is SGDLS and CDR2 is YYNGEE in the germline V gene. This CDR3 contains 20 residues. The CDR3 DNA is TGTGCCAGCAGCGTAGCAGCCGGGGGCCAGGGGGCATTGCGAAACTATGGCTACACCTTC. Its protein product is CASSVAAGGQGALRNYGYTF.